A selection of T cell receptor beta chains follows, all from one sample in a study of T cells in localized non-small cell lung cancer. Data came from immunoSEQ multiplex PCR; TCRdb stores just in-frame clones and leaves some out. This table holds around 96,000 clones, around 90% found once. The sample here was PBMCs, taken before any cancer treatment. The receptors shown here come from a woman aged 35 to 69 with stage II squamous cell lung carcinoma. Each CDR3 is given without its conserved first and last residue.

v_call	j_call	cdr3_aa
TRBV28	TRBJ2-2	ASRRQGTGELF
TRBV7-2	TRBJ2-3	ASSTGTSGTDTQY
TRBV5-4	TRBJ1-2	ASSLDSAGYGYT
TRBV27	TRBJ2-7	ASSLGGYEQY
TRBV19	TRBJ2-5	ASSPGRRSQETQY
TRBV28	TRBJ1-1	ASSHLNRALHTEAF
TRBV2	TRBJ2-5	ASKPGLAGGLETQY
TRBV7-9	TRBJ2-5	ASSLALQRERETQY
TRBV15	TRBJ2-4	ATSNGGLARQSKNIQY
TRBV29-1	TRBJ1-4	SVEGGGTNEKLF
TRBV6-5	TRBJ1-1	ASTLTTTTPEAF